What follows is one TCR beta chain and its context. The antigen remains undetermined. The source of the sample is a study of cytomegalovirus exposure and HLA in healthy donors. PCR amplification relied on 60 Vbeta primers (plus 13 Jbeta primers). Only in-frame clones appear in the TCRdb table, and some are missing; sequencing was by immunoSEQ multiplex PCR. Of 150,000 to 200,000 clones listed, 65% to 90% were seen once; the top ten hold about 10%. General study results and limits: In a later analysis, donors in an Asian-associated ancestry cluster reportedly had fewer N-insertions in productive TCRs than the cohort mean. Likely technical artifact: a cluster of highly shared sequence variants. It was confirmed in vitro that three of the CMV-associated chains were specific for CMV antigens.

The V end lost 3 bases, the J end lost 9 bases, and 15 bases lay between the germline ends. The CDR3 spans 14 residues. Germline loops: CDR1 SGHVS, CDR2 FNYEAQ. The sample consisted of PBMCs. This sequence joins TRBV7-6 and TRBJ2-1, with a possible D match to TRBD1 (6 bases). This receptor was identified in a man aged 50 to 60 in good health and CMV-seropositive. CDR3 nucleotides: TGTGCCAGCAGCTTGAATGCAGGGGACGGTGAGCAGTTCTTC. Its protein is CASSLNAGDGEQFF.